The 11 T cell receptor beta chains below all came from one sample that was sequenced in a study of blood T cell repertoires in COVID-19. The protocol was immunoSEQ multiplex PCR, while the TCRdb copy is restricted to in-frame clones and leaves out a portion. The table has over 250,000 clones, around nine tenths seen once; the top ten hold 0.95% to 1%. Sequencing input: peripheral blood. The receptors come from a middle-aged woman who had recovered from COVID-19.

The V and J genes are TRBV4-3 and TRBJ1-5; D not resolved. Trimming cost V 0 bases and J 4 bases, with 7 bases left between them. Looked up from germline, CDR1 is LGHNA and CDR2 is YSLEER. There are 14 residues in the CDR3. The CDR3 region is CASSQDPGNQPQHF. Written as DNA, the CDR3 is TGCGCCAGCAGCCAAGACCCGGGGAATCAGCCCCAGCATTTT.

V usage is TRBV10-3 and J usage is TRBJ2-7; perhaps TRBD1 as D (6 bases). This CDR3 contains 15 residues. The V gene's germline CDR1 is ENHRY and CDR2 SYGVKD. Trimming removed 5 bases at V and 2 bases at J, with 16 bases between. DNA of the CDR3: TGTGCCATCAGTACCGAACAGGGTGGGCCCTACGAGCAGTACTTC. Translated: CAISTEQGGPYEQYF.

The chain couples TRBV5-8 to TRBJ1-2; D not certain. Germline assignment: CDR1 SGHTS and CDR2 YDEGEE. The CDR3 totals 13 residues. V was pared by 4 bases and J by 4 bases, with 11 bases between. The CDR3 DNA reads TGTGCCAGCAGCCCGGGTCCCTCCTATGGCTACACCTTC. Translated, it gives CASSPGPSYGYTF.

The chain employs TRBV7-8 and TRBJ2-7; 10 nucleotides match TRBD1. The junction had 4 bases not matched to a gene; V was cut back by 5 bases and J by 6 bases. This CDR3 region has 13 residues. In germline, CDR1 is SGHVS, CDR2 FQNEAQ. The CDR3 DNA follows: TGTGCCAGCAGCCGGGACAGGGGTGGCGAGCAGTACTTC. It encodes CASSRDRGGEQYF.

The rearrangement uses TRBV29-1 and TRBJ1-2; D possibly corresponds to TRBD1 (5 bases). Per the germline V gene, CDR1 is SQVTM and CDR2 is ANQGSEA. This CDR3 is 14 amino acids long. V was trimmed by 6 bases and J by 0 bases, leaving 14 bases between them. The CDR3 sequence is CSVDLTATNYGYTF. DNA of the CDR3: TGCAGCGTCGACTTGACAGCTACTAACTATGGCTACACCTTC.

This clone was counted between two and nine times. The V call is TRBV11-2, the J call TRBJ2-1, with D perhaps TRBD2 (6 bases). The CDR3 length is 18 residues. Germline V gene sequence: CDR1 SGHAT, CDR2 FQNNGV. V gave up 4 bases and J gave up 3 bases, with 22 bases separating them. DNA for the CDR3: TGTGCCAGCAGCTCCCTGCGGGGCCCGCCTCCGAACTACAATGAGCAGTTCTTC. As protein: CASSSLRGPPPNYNEQFF.

V is TRBV6-5 and J is TRBJ1-1; D might be TRBD1 (5 bases). Germline V gene sequence: CDR1 MNHEY, CDR2 SVGAGI. V was shortened by 0 bases and J by 7 bases, with 9 bases between the two germline ends. The CDR3 sequence is 13 residues long. CDR3: CASSYSGGVEAFF. Written as DNA, the CDR3 is TGTGCCAGCAGTTACTCGGGGGGGGTTGAAGCTTTCTTT.

This chain links TRBV7-2 with TRBJ2-1; 8 nucleotides agree with TRBD2. Trimming cost V 7 bases and J 9 bases; bases outside gene matches: 11. Germline CDR1 is SGHTA and CDR2 is FQGNSA. The CDR3 is 14 residues long. The CDR3 nucleotides are TGTGCCAGCACCTGGGGCGGGAGGTACGGTGAGCAGTTCTTC. Its translation is CASTWGGRYGEQFF.

This chain links TRBV6-2 or TRBV6-3 with TRBJ1-2, with 7 bases that match TRBD1. With 6 bases clipped from V and 4 bases from J, the junction kept 2 bases outside the gene matches. CDR3 size: 12 residues. Germline V CDR1 and CDR2: MNHEY, SVGEGT. Here the CDR3 DNA reads TGTGCCAGCAGCACAGGGGCCTATGGCTACACCTTC. Residues: CASSTGAYGYTF.

J is TRBJ2-5 and V is TRBV30; 11 nucleotides match TRBD2. The trim removed 4 bases at V and 5 bases at J, leaving 12 bases unmatched. The CDR3 contains 16 residues. Germline CDR1 reads GTSNPN; CDR2 reads SVGIG (reference sequence). This chain's CDR3 is CAWNPLGLAGGETQYF. CDR3 sequence (DNA): TGTGCCTGGAACCCCTTAGGACTAGCGGGTGGGGAGACCCAGTACTTC. Full variable domain (missing parts from reference TRBV30 and TRBJ2-5): SQTIHQWPATLVQPVGSPLSLECTVEGTSNPNLYWYRQAAGRGLQLLFYSVGIGQISSEVPQNLSASRPQDRQFILSSKKLLLSDSGFYLCAWNPLGLAGGETQYFGPGTRLLVL.

The J gene is TRBJ2-7, the V gene TRBV18; 8 nucleotides line up with TRBD1. V shed 6 bases and J 7 bases; nucleotides not matched to a gene: 14. CDR1 is KGHSH and CDR2 is LQKENI in the germline V gene. The CDR3 has 15 amino acids. The CDR3 protein is CASSQHGQGAGEQYV. CDR3 nucleotides: TGTGCCAGCTCTCAACATGGGCAGGGGGCGGGTGAGCAGTACGTC.